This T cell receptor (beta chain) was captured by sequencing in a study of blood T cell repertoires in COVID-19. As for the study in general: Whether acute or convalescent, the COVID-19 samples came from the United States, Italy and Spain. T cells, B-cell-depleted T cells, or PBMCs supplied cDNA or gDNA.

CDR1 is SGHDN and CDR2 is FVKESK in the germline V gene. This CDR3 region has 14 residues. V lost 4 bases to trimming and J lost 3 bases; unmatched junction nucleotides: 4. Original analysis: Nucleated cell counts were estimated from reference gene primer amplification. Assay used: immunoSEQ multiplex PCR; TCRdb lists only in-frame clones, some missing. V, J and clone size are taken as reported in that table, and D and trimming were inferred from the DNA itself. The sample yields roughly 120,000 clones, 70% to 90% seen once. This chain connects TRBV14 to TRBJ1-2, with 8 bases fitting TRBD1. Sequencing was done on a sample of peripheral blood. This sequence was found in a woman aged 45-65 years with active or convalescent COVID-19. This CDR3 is CASSPGTGHYGYTF. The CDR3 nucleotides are TGTGCCAGCAGCCCCGGGACAGGACACTATGGCTACACCTTC.